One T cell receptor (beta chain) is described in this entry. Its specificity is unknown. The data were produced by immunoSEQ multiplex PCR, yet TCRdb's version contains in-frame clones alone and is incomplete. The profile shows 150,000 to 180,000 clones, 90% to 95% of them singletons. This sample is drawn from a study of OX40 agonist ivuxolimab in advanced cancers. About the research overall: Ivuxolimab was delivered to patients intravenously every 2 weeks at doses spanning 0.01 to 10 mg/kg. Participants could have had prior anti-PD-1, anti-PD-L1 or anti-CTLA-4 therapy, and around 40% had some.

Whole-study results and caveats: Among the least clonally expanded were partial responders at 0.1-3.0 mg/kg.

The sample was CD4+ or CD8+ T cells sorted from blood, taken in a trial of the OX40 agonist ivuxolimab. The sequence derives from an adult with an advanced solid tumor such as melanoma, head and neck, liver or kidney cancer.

In DNA, the CDR3 is TGCGCCAGCAGCCAAGATTTGGGGGACAGGTTACTAGCCAAAAACATTCAGTACTTC. Amino acids: CASSQDLGDRLLAKNIQYF. This chain links TRBV4-3 with TRBJ2-4; 8 nucleotides agree with TRBD1. In germline, CDR1 is LGHNA, CDR2 YSLEER. There are 19 residues in the CDR3. The V and J ends lost 0 bases and 0 bases, in that order; junction bases with no gene match: 10.